This TCR beta chain was found in a study of molecular identifiers for immune sequencing clone quantification listed by TCRdb under 2018. Regarding the research as a whole: For a replicate experiment, the RNA from either approximately 20,000 or 100,000 naive CD8 T cells was divided into five aliquots, and four of those aliquots went on to sequencing. CD8 T cells were used in a methods study to benchmark molecular-identifier clustering-based TCR repertoire sequencing (MIDCIRS) and TCR RNA copy counting.

V is reduced by 6 bases and J by 5 bases, leaving a spacing of 20 bases between them. The CDR3 has 15 amino acids, counting the end cysteine and phenylalanine. Just CDR3 DNA is preserved here, 45 bases in frame from base 1. As encoded in the germline V gene (reference sequence), CDR1 is MNHEY while CDR2 is SMNVEV. Receptor libraries were prepared by PCR. The instrument given in TCRdb is Illumina HiSeq 4000. Bulk TCR libraries were prepared as previously described, using TCR primers listed in Table S5. Purification of total RNA was performed with the Qiagen AllPrep DNA/RNA kit. Reads from multiple sequencing runs of the same library were pooled before analysis. As for the original processing: Reads were retained only if the reads had an exact TCR constant sequence, and the retained reads were trimmed to 150 nt and grouped according to their 12-nt molecular barcodes. Reads inside each barcode group were sub-clustered using a 15% Levenshtein threshold, and a quality-weighted consensus sequence was constructed for each RNA molecule. Non-functional sequences were discarded, and so were lower-count sequences lying one edit away from another sequence. Based on a fit of two negative binomial distributions, barcode sub-clusters having less than 20% of the maximum read count were discarded. The public sequencing data were trimmed at Q25 with fastp and processed into clonotypes with MiXCR by TCRdb, which kept only in-frame beta chains. Entries that share a CDR3 protein sequence are merged under the most common genes and DNA. In this record, the V and J calls reflect TCRdb's handling and not the investigators' own analysis. Recorded for this sample are 65,000 or so distinct CDR3 sequences; under 20% of them occurred a single time. The ten largest clones add up to 1.5% to 1.7% of the sample.

This clonotype has at least ten counts. The clone's antigen remains unknown. Base qualities are not recorded, but no much larger clone differs from it by a single base. What the study reported, not specific to this receptor: Even against a background of some 1 million naive CD8 T cells, spiked-in Jurkat TCR RNA amounting to a single cell's worth was reported to be detectable. Identical TCR molecules sharing a barcode could cause highly expanded clone sizes to be underestimated. Modeling estimated roughly 3 recovered TCR RNA copies per cell, compared with about ten by digital PCR, which implies roughly 30% capture efficiency. Spiked-in Jurkat TCR RNA (roughly 10 copies' worth), which is not part of the donor repertoire, was contained in the naive libraries. In CMV-specific effector cells, clones with more than 20 RNA copies accounted for over 98% of molecules, whereas in naive cells such clones accounted for under 1%. When barcode sub-clustering was not used, chimeric consensus sequences inflated TCR diversity, with chimeras reaching as high as 47%.

Libraries of naive CD8 T cells were built from anywhere between about 20,000 and 1,000,000 sorted cells, with 10%, 30% or 50% of the purified RNA used. On a BD FACSAria II, naive CD8 T cells were FACS-sorted as CD8+CD4-CCR7+CD45RA+ and collected into RLT Plus buffer. To test detection sensitivity, Jurkat RNA equal to 9 to 10 TCR copies was added to samples of about 20,000-1,100,000 naive CD8 T cells. Enrichment of CD8 T cells was performed with RosetteSep CD8+ T Cell Enrichment Cocktail and Ficoll-Paque, after which ACK red cell lysis was carried out. The specimen sequenced was naive CD8+ T cells from blood, with Jurkat cell RNA spiked in. Reading the label with the study, this specimen's cell subset or site is: FACS-sorted CD8+CD4-CCR7+CD45RA+ naive T cells. The clonotype comes from a human donor in good health. Some libraries in this study had Jurkat cell RNA spiked in. The sequence joins TRBV27 to TRBJ2-7; the best D guess is TRBD1, with 6 bases matching. The nucleotide sequence is TGTGCCAGCAGCTTGGGAGCAGGGGTTTTGGACGAGCAGTACTTC. It is translated as CASSLGAGVLDEQYF.